This T cell receptor (beta chain) was recovered during a study of tumor-infiltrating lymphocytes in oesophageal squamous cell carcinoma. V was pared by 5 bases and J by 1 base, with 11 bases between. The germline V gene has CDR1 SGHAT and CDR2 FQDESV (reference sequence). The CDR3 loop spans 14 amino acids. TCRdb analysed the PCR reads with MiXCR anew, one entry per CDR3 protein. The sample contains around 11,000 distinct CDR3 sequences, less than 70% of which appear only once. This clonotype is deemed large. The rearrangement uses TRBV11-1 and TRBJ2-5; D gene uncertain. The sequence derives from a male donor with esophageal squamous cell carcinoma. The sample taken for sequencing was esophageal tumor tissue. CDR3 amino acids: CASSDRSIQETQYF. CDR3 in DNA: TGTGCCAGCAGCGACCGTTCTATCCAAGAGACCCAGTACTTC.